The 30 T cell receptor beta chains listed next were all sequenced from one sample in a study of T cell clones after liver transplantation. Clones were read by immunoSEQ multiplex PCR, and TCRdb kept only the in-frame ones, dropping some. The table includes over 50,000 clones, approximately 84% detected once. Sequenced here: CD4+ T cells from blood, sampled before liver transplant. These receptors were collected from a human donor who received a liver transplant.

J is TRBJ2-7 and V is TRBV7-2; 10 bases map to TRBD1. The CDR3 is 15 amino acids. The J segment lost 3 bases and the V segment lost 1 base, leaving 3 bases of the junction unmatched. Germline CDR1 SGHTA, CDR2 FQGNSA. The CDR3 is CASSLGGTGVYEQYF. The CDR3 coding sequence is TGTGCCAGCAGCTTAGGCGGGACAGGGGTCTACGAGCAGTACTTC. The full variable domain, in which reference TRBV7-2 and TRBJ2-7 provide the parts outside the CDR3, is GAGVSQSPSNKVTEKGKDVELRCDPISGHTALYWYRQSLGQGLEFLIYFQGNSAPDKSGLPSDRFSAERTGGSVSTLTIQRTQQEDSAVYLCASSLGGTGVYEQYFGPGTRLTVT.

DNA for the CDR3: TGTGCCAGCAGCCTTATAGACAGAGTCTACGAGCAGTACTTC. Translating it yields CASSLIDRVYEQYF. J is TRBJ2-7 and V is TRBV14, with a tentative D call TRBD1 (5 bases). Trimming pared 4 bases from V and 3 bases from J, leaving 13 bases between. Germline CDR1 SGHDN, CDR2 FVKESK. CDR3 length equals 14 residues.

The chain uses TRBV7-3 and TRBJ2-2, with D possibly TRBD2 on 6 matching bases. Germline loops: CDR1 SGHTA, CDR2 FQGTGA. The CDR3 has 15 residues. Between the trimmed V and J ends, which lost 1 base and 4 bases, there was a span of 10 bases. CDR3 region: CASSLNSRGTGELFF. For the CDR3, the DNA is TGTGCCAGCAGCTTAAATTCGCGGGGCACCGGGGAGCTGTTTTTT.

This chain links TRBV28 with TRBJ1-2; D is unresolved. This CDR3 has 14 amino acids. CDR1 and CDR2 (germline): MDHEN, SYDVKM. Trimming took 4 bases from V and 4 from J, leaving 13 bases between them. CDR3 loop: CASSSDGSIYGYTF. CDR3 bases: TGTGCCAGCAGTTCGGACGGTAGTATCTATGGCTACACCTTC.

In DNA form, the CDR3 reads TGCGCCAGCAGCTTGGGGAGTTCCGGGGAGCTGTTTTTT. Amino acids: CASSLGSSGELFF. The genes are TRBV5-1 and TRBJ2-2; no firm D call. The CDR3 length is 13 residues. Germline V gene data show CDR1 as SGHRS and CDR2 as YFSETQ. V lost 0 bases, J lost 6 bases, and 6 bases lay in between.

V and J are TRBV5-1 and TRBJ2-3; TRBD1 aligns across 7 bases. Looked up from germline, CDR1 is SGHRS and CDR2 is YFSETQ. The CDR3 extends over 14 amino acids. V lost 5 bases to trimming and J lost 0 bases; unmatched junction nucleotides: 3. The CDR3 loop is CASRRQGSTDTQYF. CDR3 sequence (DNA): TGCGCCAGCAGACGACAGGGTAGCACAGATACGCAGTATTTT. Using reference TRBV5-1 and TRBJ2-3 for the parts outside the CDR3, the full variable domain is KAGVTQTPRYLIKTRGQQVTLSCSPISGHRSVSWYQQTPGQGLQFLFEYFSETQRNKGNFPGRFSGRQFSNSRSEMNVSTLELGDSALYLCASRRQGSTDTQYFGPGTRLTVL.

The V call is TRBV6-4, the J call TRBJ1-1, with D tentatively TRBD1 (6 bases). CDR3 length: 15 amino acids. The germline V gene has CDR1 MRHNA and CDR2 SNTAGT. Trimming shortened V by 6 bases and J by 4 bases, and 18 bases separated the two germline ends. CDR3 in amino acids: CASSPEGGAPTEAFF. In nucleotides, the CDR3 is TGTGCCAGCAGCCCAGAGGGGGGGGCCCCCACTGAAGCTTTCTTT.

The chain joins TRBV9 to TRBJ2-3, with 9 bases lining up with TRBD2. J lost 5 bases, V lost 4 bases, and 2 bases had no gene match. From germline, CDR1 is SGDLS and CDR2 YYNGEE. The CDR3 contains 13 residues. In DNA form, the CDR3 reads TGTGCCAGCAGCTTAGCGGGGGTAGATACGCAGTATTTT. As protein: CASSLAGVDTQYF.

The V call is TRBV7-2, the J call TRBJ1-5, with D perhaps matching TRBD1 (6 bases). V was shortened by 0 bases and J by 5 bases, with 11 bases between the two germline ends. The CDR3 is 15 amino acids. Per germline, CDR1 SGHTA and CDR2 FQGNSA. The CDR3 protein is CASSLAGGPYQPQHF. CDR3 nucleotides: TGTGCCAGCAGCTTAGCAGGGGGACCCTATCAGCCCCAGCATTTT. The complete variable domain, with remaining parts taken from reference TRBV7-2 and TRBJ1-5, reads GAGVSQSPSNKVTEKGKDVELRCDPISGHTALYWYRQSLGQGLEFLIYFQGNSAPDKSGLPSDRFSAERTGGSVSTLTIQRTQQEDSAVYLCASSLAGGPYQPQHFGDGTRLSIL.

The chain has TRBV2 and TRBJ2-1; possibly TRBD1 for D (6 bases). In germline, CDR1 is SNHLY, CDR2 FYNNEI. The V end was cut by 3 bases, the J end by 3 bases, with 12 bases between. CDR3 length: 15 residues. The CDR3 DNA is TGTGCCAGCAGTGAGGACAGAGGCTACTACAATGAGCAGTTCTTC. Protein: CASSEDRGYYNEQFF. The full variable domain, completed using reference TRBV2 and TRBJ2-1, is EPEVTQTPSHQVTQMGQEVILRCVPISNHLYFYWYRQILGQKVEFLVSFYNNEISEKSEIFDDQFSVERPDGSNFTLKIRSTKLEDSAMYFCASSEDRGYYNEQFFGPGTRLTVL.

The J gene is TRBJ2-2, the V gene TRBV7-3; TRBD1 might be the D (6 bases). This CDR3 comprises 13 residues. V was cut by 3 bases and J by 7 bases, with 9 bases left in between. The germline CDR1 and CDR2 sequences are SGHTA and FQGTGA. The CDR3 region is CASSLNRVGELFF. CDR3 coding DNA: TGTGCCAGCAGCTTGAACAGGGTCGGGGAGCTGTTTTTT. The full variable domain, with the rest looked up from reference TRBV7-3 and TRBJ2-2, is GAGVSQTPSNKVTEKGKYVELRCDPISGHTALYWYRQSLGQGPEFLIYFQGTGAADDSGLPNDRFFAVRPEGSVSTLKIQRTERGDSAVYLCASSLNRVGELFFGEGSRLTVL.

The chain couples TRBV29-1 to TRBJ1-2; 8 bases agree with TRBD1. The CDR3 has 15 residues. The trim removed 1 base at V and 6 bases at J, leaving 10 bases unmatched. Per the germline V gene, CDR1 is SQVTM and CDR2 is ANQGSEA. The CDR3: CSVEVGAGGADGYTF. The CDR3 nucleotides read TGCAGCGTTGAAGTGGGGGCAGGGGGCGCCGATGGCTACACCTTC.

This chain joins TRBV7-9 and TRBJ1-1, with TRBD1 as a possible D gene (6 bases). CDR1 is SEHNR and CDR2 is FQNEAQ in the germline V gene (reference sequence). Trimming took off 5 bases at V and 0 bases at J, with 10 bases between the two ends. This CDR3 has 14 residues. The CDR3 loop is CASSGPGVNTEAFF. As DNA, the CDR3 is TGTGCCAGCAGCGGTCCAGGGGTGAACACTGAAGCTTTCTTT.

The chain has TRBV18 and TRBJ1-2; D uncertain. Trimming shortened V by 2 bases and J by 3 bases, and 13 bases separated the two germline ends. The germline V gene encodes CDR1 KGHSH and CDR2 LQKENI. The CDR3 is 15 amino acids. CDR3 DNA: TGTGCCAGCTCACCAAGGACCGAAGTAGACTATGGCTACACCTTC. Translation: CASSPRTEVDYGYTF.

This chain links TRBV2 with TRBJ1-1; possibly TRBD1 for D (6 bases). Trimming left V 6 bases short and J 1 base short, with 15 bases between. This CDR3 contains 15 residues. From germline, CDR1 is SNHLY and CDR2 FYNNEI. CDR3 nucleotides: TGTGCCAGCAGGGGAAGGGGGGTTAGGAACACTGAAGCTTTCTTT. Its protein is CASRGRGVRNTEAFF.

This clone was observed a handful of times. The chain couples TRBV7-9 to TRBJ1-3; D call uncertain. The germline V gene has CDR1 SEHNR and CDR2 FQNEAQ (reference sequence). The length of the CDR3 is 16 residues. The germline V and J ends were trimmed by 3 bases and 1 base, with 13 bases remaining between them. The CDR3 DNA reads TGTGCCAGCAGCTTCCCCGCGGGCAGTTCTGGAAACACCATATATTTT. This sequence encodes CASSFPAGSSGNTIYF.

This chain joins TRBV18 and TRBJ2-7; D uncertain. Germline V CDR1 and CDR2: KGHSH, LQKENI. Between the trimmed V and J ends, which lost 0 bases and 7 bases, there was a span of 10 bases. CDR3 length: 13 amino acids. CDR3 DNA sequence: TGTGCCAGCTCACCACCGTCCGGGCGTGAGCAGTACTTC. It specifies CASSPPSGREQYF.

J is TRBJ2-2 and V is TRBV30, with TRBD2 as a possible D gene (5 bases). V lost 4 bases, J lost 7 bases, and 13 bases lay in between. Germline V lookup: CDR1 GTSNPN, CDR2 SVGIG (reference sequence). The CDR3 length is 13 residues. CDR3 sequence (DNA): TGTGCCTGGATAGGGAGCGATGGCGGGGAGCTGTTTTTT. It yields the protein CAWIGSDGGELFF.

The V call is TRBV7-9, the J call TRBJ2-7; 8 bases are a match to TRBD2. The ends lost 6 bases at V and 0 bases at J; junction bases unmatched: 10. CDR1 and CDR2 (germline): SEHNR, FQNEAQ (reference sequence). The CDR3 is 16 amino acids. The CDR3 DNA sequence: TGTGCCAGCAGTCCTCAATCTAGCGGGTACTCCTACGAGCAGTACTTC. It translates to CASSPQSSGYSYEQYF.

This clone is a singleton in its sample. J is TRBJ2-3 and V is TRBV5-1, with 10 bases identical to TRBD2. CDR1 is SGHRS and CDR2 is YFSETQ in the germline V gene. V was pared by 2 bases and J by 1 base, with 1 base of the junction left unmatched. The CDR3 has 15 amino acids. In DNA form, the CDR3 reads TGCGCCAGCAGCTTAGGACTAGCGGGCACAGATACGCAGTATTTT. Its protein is CASSLGLAGTDTQYF.

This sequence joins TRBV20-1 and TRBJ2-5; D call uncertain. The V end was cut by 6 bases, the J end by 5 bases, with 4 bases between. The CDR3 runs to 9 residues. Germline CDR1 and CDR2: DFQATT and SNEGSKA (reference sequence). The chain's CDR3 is CSAPETQYF. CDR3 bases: TGCAGTGCGCCCGAGACCCAGTACTTC.

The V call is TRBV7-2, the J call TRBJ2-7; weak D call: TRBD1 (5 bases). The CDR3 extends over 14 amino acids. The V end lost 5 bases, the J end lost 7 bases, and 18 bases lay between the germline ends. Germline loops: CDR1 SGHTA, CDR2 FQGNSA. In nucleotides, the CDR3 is TGTGCCAGCAGCCCGGACCCTGGGGCGGTGGAGCAGTACTTC. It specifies CASSPDPGAVEQYF.

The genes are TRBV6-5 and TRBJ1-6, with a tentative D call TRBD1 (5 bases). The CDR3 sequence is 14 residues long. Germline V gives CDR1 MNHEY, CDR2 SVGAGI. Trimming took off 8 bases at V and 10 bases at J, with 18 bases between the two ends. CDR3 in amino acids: CASVRAVRGSPLHF. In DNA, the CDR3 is TGTGCCAGCGTCCGCGCCGTGAGGGGCTCACCCCTCCACTTT.

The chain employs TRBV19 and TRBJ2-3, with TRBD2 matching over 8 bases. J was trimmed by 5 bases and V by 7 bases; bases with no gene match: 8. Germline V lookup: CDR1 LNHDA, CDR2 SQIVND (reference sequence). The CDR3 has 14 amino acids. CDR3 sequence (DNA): TGTGCCAGTACCCTCGGGACTAGTGAAGATACGCAGTATTTT. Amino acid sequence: CASTLGTSEDTQYF.

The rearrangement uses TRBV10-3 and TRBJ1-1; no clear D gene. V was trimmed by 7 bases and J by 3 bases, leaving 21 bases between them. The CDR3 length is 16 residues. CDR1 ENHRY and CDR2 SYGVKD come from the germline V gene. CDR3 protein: CAINSGMAGVYTEAFF. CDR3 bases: TGTGCCATCAATTCGGGTATGGCAGGAGTCTACACTGAAGCTTTCTTT.

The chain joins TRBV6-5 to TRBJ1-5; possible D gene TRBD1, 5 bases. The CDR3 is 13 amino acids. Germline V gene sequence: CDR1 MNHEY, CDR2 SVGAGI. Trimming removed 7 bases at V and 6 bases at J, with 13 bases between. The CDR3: CASIDPGGQPQHF. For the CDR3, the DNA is TGTGCCAGCATCGATCCCGGGGGTCAGCCCCAGCATTTT.

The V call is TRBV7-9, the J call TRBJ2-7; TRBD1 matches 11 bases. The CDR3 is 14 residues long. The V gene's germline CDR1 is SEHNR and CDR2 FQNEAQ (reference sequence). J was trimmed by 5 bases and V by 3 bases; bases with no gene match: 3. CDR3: CASSLRGQGDEQYF. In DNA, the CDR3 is TGTGCCAGCAGCTTGAGGGGACAGGGGGACGAGCAGTACTTC.

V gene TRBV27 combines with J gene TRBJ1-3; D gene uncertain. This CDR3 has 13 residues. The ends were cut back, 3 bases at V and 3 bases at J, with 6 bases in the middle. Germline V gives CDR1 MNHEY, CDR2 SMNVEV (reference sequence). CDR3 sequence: CASSFSIGNTIYF. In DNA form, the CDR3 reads TGTGCCAGCAGTTTTTCCATTGGAAACACCATATATTTT.

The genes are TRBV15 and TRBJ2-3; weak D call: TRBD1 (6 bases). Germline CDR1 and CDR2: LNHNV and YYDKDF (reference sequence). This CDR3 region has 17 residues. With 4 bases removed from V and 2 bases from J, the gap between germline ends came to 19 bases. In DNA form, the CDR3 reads TGTGCCACCAGCATAAACTGGGACACCCCTTTCACAGATACGCAGTATTTT. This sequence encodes CATSINWDTPFTDTQYF.

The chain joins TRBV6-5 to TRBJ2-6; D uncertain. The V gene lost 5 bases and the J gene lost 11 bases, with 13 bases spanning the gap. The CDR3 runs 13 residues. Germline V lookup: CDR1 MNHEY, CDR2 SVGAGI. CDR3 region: CASSSTTPDVLTF. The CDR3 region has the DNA TGTGCCAGCAGTAGTACTACCCCTGACGTCCTGACTTTC.